The 27 T cell receptor beta chains given below trace back to one sample, sequenced in a study of cytomegalovirus exposure and HLA in healthy donors. The protocol was immunoSEQ multiplex PCR, while the TCRdb copy is restricted to in-frame clones and leaves out a portion. The table includes about 76,000 clones, around 94% detected once. Sequencing was done on a sample of PBMCs. Receptors originate from a woman aged 18-29 years in good health and CMV-seropositive.

J is TRBJ1-2 and V is TRBV13, with 7 positions matching TRBD1. In germline, CDR1 is PRHDT, CDR2 FYEKMQ (reference sequence). CDR3 size: 14 residues. With 0 bases clipped from V and 4 bases from J, the junction kept 2 bases outside the gene matches. The CDR3 loop is CASSLGGTAYGYTF. In DNA form, the CDR3 reads TGTGCCAGCAGCTTAGGCGGGACAGCCTATGGCTACACCTTC. Combining the CDR3 with reference TRBV13 and TRBJ1-2 gives the whole variable domain AAGVIQSPRHLIKEKRETATLKCYPIPRHDTVYWYQQGPGQDPQFLISFYEKMQSDKGSIPDRFSAQQFSDYHSELNMSSLELGDSALYFCASSLGGTAYGYTFGSGTRLTVV.

The CDR3 DNA sequence: TGTGCCAGCAGCCCTCGCGGACTCGTCGGGAGTGAAAAACTGTTTTTT. Translation gives CASSPRGLVGSEKLFF. The chain employs TRBV7-9 and TRBJ1-4; D unclear. The CDR3 consists of 16 residues. Germline-derived CDR1 and CDR2 are SEHNR and FQNEAQ (reference sequence). Trimming cost V 5 bases and J 7 bases, with 20 bases left between them.

This clone has a single count. The CDR3 DNA reads TGTGCCAGCAGCTGGAGAGAGGGGGGGGCTCTCTACGAGCAGTACTTC. Its protein is CASSWREGGALYEQYF. The V call is TRBV11-2, the J call TRBJ2-7; TRBD2 might be the D (7 bases). Germline CDR1 is SGHAT and CDR2 is FQNNGV. The CDR3 totals 16 residues. V lost 4 bases and J lost 3, with 19 bases in between. The whole variable domain, filled in from reference TRBV11-2 and TRBJ2-7, reads EAGVAQSPRYKIIEKRQSVAFWCNPISGHATLYWYQQILGQGPKLLIQFQNNGVVDDSQLPKDRFSAERLKGVDSTLKIQPAKLEDSAVYLCASSWREGGALYEQYFGPGTRLTVT.

This CDR3 is CASSSLPTHTDTQYF. DNA of the CDR3: TGTGCCAGCAGCTCCCTACCGACTCACACAGATACGCAGTATTTT. The chain combines TRBV7-9 with TRBJ2-3; D uncertain. The V end was cut by 4 bases, the J end by 2 bases, with 13 bases between. CDR1 is SEHNR, CDR2 FQNEAQ, per germline (reference sequence). This CDR3 is 15 amino acids long.

This clone is a singleton in its sample. V is TRBV5-6 and J is TRBJ2-5; TRBD1 might be the D (5 bases). This CDR3 has 14 residues. The V and J ends lost 5 bases and 1 base respectively, with 12 bases between them. Germline loops: CDR1 SGHDT, CDR2 YYEEEE. In DNA form, the CDR3 reads TGTGCCAGCAGGAATCAGGGAACCCAAGAGACCCAGTACTTC. This translates into CASRNQGTQETQYF.

The chain joins TRBV5-4 to TRBJ2-7; D is possibly TRBD1 (7 bases). CDR1 and CDR2 (germline): SGHNT, YYREEE (reference sequence). Deletions cut 4 bases from V and 3 bases from J, with 20 bases between. The CDR3 is 16 amino acids. This chain's CDR3 is CASSQGGGTANYEQYF. CDR3 DNA: TGTGCCAGCAGCCAGGGGGGCGGGACTGCGAACTACGAGCAGTACTTC.

The chain employs TRBV4-2 and TRBJ2-7; 8 bases line up with TRBD1. In germline, CDR1 is LGHNA, CDR2 YNFKEQ. This CDR3 has 15 amino acids. Losses at the gene ends were 1 base for V and 5 bases for J; bases not matched to a gene: 7. DNA for the CDR3: TGTGCCAGCAGCCAAGCGACAGGGGAGATCGACGAGCAGTACTTC. It codes for CASSQATGEIDEQYF.

The chain uses TRBV11-3 and TRBJ2-1; 8 bases match TRBD2. Germline CDR1 is SGHNT and CDR2 is YENEEA. The CDR3 has 13 amino acids. With V trimmed by 5 bases and J by 9 bases, 6 bases remained unmatched. The DNA for the CDR3 is TGTGCCAGCAGCCGGGGGGGGGAAGGTGAGCAGTTCTTC. This codes for CASSRGGEGEQFF.

The chain uses TRBV12-5 and TRBJ2-2, with D possibly TRBD2 on 5 matching bases. Trimming took 1 base from V and 4 from J, leaving 10 bases between them. The V gene's germline CDR1 is LGHNT and CDR2 FRNRAP. This CDR3 has 15 residues. The CDR3 sequence is CASGLGLAGTGELFF. Written as DNA, the CDR3 is TGTGCTAGTGGTTTGGGGCTAGCTGGCACCGGGGAGCTGTTTTTT.

The V and J genes are TRBV4-1 and TRBJ2-2; TRBD1 matches at 7 bases. Germline-derived CDR1 and CDR2 are MGHRA and YSYEKL. CDR3 length equals 15 residues. The J segment lost 1 base and the V segment lost 5 bases, leaving 4 bases of the junction unmatched. The CDR3 is CASSWGQKNTGELFF. CDR3 bases: TGCGCCAGCAGCTGGGGACAGAAGAACACCGGGGAGCTGTTTTTT.

The chain employs TRBV5-1 and TRBJ2-2; 8 bases match TRBD1. This CDR3 is 16 amino acids long. Germline V lookup: CDR1 SGHRS, CDR2 YFSETQ. V gave up 4 bases and J gave up 4 bases; unmatched junction bases: 9. DNA of the CDR3: TGCGCCAGCAGCGGAGACAGGGGACGATTCACCGGGGAGCTGTTTTTT. Translating gives CASSGDRGRFTGELFF.

The J gene is TRBJ1-2, the V gene TRBV15, with a weak D call TRBD1 (5 bases). The CDR3 contains 12 residues. Trimming left V 1 base short and J 8 bases short, with 8 bases between. The germline V gene has CDR1 LNHNV and CDR2 YYDKDF (reference sequence). Here the CDR3 DNA reads TGTGCCACCAGCAGAGCTCAGGGCGGCTACACCTTC. Its translation: CATSRAQGGYTF.

The J gene is TRBJ2-1, the V gene TRBV5-1; 12 nucleotides line up with TRBD2. Germline V gives CDR1 SGHRS, CDR2 YFSETQ. Trimming cost V 4 bases and J 4 bases; bases outside gene matches: 3. The CDR3 covers 15 residues. The CDR3: CASSGTSGQYNEQFF. CDR3 sequence (DNA): TGCGCCAGCAGCGGGACTAGCGGGCAGTACAATGAGCAGTTCTTC.

The chain recombines TRBV2 with TRBJ1-4; D is perhaps TRBD1 (5 bases). The CDR3 is made up of 13 amino acids. V was trimmed by 7 bases and J by 3 bases, leaving 9 bases between them. Germline V lookup: CDR1 SNHLY, CDR2 FYNNEI. Here the CDR3 reads CASTRAPNEKLFF. CDR3 sequence (DNA): TGTGCCAGCACCAGGGCCCCTAATGAAAAACTGTTTTTT.

The chain uses TRBV6-1 and TRBJ1-3; D gene uncertain. V was clipped by 3 bases and J by 0 bases, with 6 bases between them. Germline-derived CDR1 and CDR2 are MNHNS and SASEGT. CDR3 length: 14 residues. The CDR3 spells CASSDAGSGNTIYF. The CDR3 region has the DNA TGTGCCAGCAGTGATGCGGGCTCTGGAAACACCATATATTTT.

The chain carries TRBV9 and TRBJ2-1; tentative D call: TRBD2 (6 bases). Germline CDR1 is SGDLS and CDR2 is YYNGEE. This CDR3 has 15 residues. The V gene lost 3 bases and the J gene lost 3 bases, with 13 bases spanning the gap. In DNA, the CDR3 is TGTGCCAGCAGCGAACCCGGGACTCTCTACAATGAGCAGTTCTTC. Encoded protein: CASSEPGTLYNEQFF. Looking up the rest from reference TRBV9 and TRBJ2-1 gives the full variable domain: DSGVTQTPKHLITATGQRVTLRCSPRSGDLSVYWYQQSLDQGLQFLIQYYNGEERAKGNILERFSAQQFPDLHSELNLSSLELGDSALYFCASSEPGTLYNEQFFGPGTRLTVL.

This chain connects TRBV6-1 to TRBJ2-2; tentative D call: TRBD1 (6 bases). Germline V gene data show CDR1 as MNHNS and CDR2 as SASEGT. The CDR3 runs to 16 residues. V was shortened by 4 bases and J by 7 bases, with 19 bases between the two germline ends. The CDR3 DNA sequence: TGTGCCAGCAGTGCCTCAACCGGGACAAATAACGGGGAGCTGTTTTTT. Translation gives CASSASTGTNNGELFF.

The chain has TRBV7-2 and TRBJ2-7; weak D call: TRBD1 (5 bases). The germline V gene has CDR1 SGHTA and CDR2 FQGNSA. The CDR3 is 14 amino acids. The V end was cut by 4 bases, the J end by 5 bases, with 15 bases between. The CDR3: CASSSRSPGNEQYF. As DNA, the CDR3 is TGTGCCAGCAGCTCCCGTTCCCCAGGGAACGAGCAGTACTTC.

The chain joins TRBV4-2 to TRBJ2-7; no clear D gene. V lost 1 base to trimming and J lost 4 bases, with 11 bases between them. This CDR3 comprises 14 residues. Germline CDR1 reads LGHNA; CDR2 reads YNFKEQ. As DNA, the CDR3 is TGTGCCAGCAGCCAAGTGTTCGAGGCGTACGAGCAGTACTTC. Translating gives CASSQVFEAYEQYF.

The chain combines TRBV7-2 with TRBJ2-1; no reliable D call. Germline V CDR1 and CDR2: SGHTA, FQGNSA. The CDR3 loop spans 13 amino acids. The germline V and J ends were trimmed by 1 base and 5 bases, with 6 bases remaining between them. The CDR3 coding sequence is TGTGCCAGCAGCTTAGGGGCTCACAATGAGCAGTTCTTC. Its protein is CASSLGAHNEQFF.

This chain joins TRBV10-3 and TRBJ1-2, with 7 bases identical to TRBD1. V was pared by 8 bases and J by 4 bases, with 7 bases of the junction left unmatched. The CDR3 is 13 amino acids. Germline CDR1 reads ENHRY; CDR2 reads SYGVKD. DNA of the CDR3: TGTGCCATCGGGGACAGCGAGACCTATGGCTACACCTTC. This codes for CAIGDSETYGYTF.

The chain joins TRBV7-8 to TRBJ2-1; TRBD2 matches at 11 bases. V was pared by 1 base and J by 1 base, with 9 bases of the junction left unmatched. The CDR3 is made up of 19 amino acids. Germline CDR1 SGHVS, CDR2 FQNEAQ. CDR3: CASSLVLAGGPYSYNEQFF. CDR3 in DNA: TGTGCCAGCAGCTTAGTCCTAGCGGGAGGCCCTTATTCCTACAATGAGCAGTTCTTC.

The CDR3 DNA sequence: TGCGCCAGCAGCTTGGGTTCCAACAGGGCCATCCCCGGGGAGCTGTTTTTT. Translated: CASSLGSNRAIPGELFF. V usage is TRBV5-1 and J usage is TRBJ2-2; possibly TRBD1 for D (6 bases). The CDR3 extends over 17 amino acids. CDR1 is SGHRS, CDR2 YFSETQ, per germline. Between the trimmed V and J ends, which lost 0 bases and 6 bases, there was a span of 18 bases.

The V and J genes are TRBV5-1 and TRBJ2-1; 7 positions agree with TRBD1. There are 15 residues in the CDR3. Germline CDR1 reads SGHRS; CDR2 reads YFSETQ. With V trimmed by 4 bases and J by 1 base, 5 bases remained unmatched. CDR3 nucleotides: TGCGCCAGCAGCAGAACAGGGGAATCCTACAATGAGCAGTTCTTC. As protein: CASSRTGESYNEQFF. Looking up the rest from reference TRBV5-1 and TRBJ2-1 gives the full variable domain: KAGVTQTPRYLIKTRGQQVTLSCSPISGHRSVSWYQQTPGQGLQFLFEYFSETQRNKGNFPGRFSGRQFSNSRSEMNVSTLELGDSALYLCASSRTGESYNEQFFGPGTRLTVL.

Here the CDR3 reads CAIPKDRNVKIYGYTF. The CDR3 DNA sequence: TGTGCCATCCCAAAGGACAGGAATGTCAAGATCTATGGCTACACCTTC. This chain connects TRBV28 to TRBJ1-2; 7 bases map to TRBD1. The CDR3 has 16 residues. Germline V gene lookup returns CDR1 MDHEN and CDR2 SYDVKM. V dropped 10 bases and J dropped 4; count of bases not matched to a gene: 18.

The chain recombines TRBV13 with TRBJ1-2; possibly TRBD1 for D (5 bases). Germline V gives CDR1 PRHDT, CDR2 FYEKMQ (reference sequence). V was trimmed by 1 base and J by 0 bases, leaving 12 bases between them. The CDR3 extends over 16 amino acids. CDR3 protein: CASSLVGGEANYGYTF. CDR3 DNA sequence: TGTGCCAGCAGCTTAGTGGGGGGGGAAGCTAACTATGGCTACACCTTC.

The CDR3 spells CASSRLAGWDTDTQYF. The DNA of the CDR3 is TGTGCCAGCAGCCGACTAGCGGGGTGGGACACAGATACGCAGTATTTT. The J gene is TRBJ2-3, the V gene TRBV7-8; 11 bases line up with TRBD2. CDR3 length: 16 amino acids. Per germline, CDR1 SGHVS and CDR2 FQNEAQ. Trimming removed 5 bases from V and 2 bases from J; junction bases left unmatched: 6. The variable domain in full, completed from reference TRBV7-8 and TRBJ2-3, reads GAGVSQSPRYKVAKRGQDVALRCDPISGHVSLFWYQQALGQGPEFLTYFQNEAQLDKSGLPSDRFFAERPEGSVSTLKIQRTQQEDSAVYLCASSRLAGWDTDTQYFGPGTRLTVL.